This record looks at one T cell receptor beta chain sequence and its context. Its antigen is not known. This record belongs to a study of cytomegalovirus exposure and HLA in healthy donors. Overall study context: An analysis done earlier identified around 100 million unique TCR beta sequences from approximately 180 million T cells. Study-wide results and caveats: Whilst most TCR sequences proved rare, a subset of public TCRs occurred across many donors.

The PCR made use of 60 Vbeta and 13 Jbeta primers. Profiling relied on immunoSEQ multiplex PCR, and the TCRdb table lists in-frame clones only, not all of them. This sample has around 190,000 clones; around three quarters occur once, and the top ten carry around 1.9%. Although they were nominally healthy when sampled, donors likely had unrecorded immune exposures. Material for sequencing was PBMCs. This clonotype was obtained from a man in his thirties or forties in good health and CMV-seronegative.

The CDR3 protein is CASSPKDRSNTEAFF. In nucleotides, the CDR3 is TGTGCCAGCAGCCCCAAGGACAGGAGCAACACTGAAGCTTTCTTT. This sequence joins TRBV5-4 and TRBJ1-1; TRBD1 aligns across 7 bases. The CDR3 is 15 amino acids. J lost 2 bases, V lost 4 bases, and 8 bases had no gene match. CDR1 and CDR2 from the germline V gene are SGHNT and YYREEE (reference sequence).